These T cell receptor beta chains were read from a single sample in a study of Ad26.COV2.S vaccination and SARS-CoV-2 variants. The data were produced by immunoSEQ multiplex PCR, yet TCRdb's version contains in-frame clones alone and is incomplete. The sample yields 330,000 or so clones, 75% to 90% seen once. Sequencing was performed on peripheral blood, taken in a trial of Ad26.COV2.S vaccine versus placebo. These receptors originate from a person between 18 and 59 years old who received the Ad26.COV2.S COVID-19 vaccine or a placebo. Both conserved end residues are part of each CDR3. D genes are given only for firm matches. The size field is filled for only some rows; it gives once, few, many or a size class.

abundance	v_gene	j_gene	d_gene	CDR3nt	CDR3aa
-	TRBV5-4	TRBJ2-3	TRBD1	TGTGCCAGCAGCTTCGACAGGGTTATGGGCGATACGCAGTATTTT	CASSFDRVMGDTQYF
-	TRBV10-3	TRBJ1-2	-	TGTGCCATCAGTGAACGGGCCGCCCGTACCTATGGCTACACCTTC	CAISERAARTYGYTF
-	TRBV5-1	TRBJ2-7	TRBD1	TGCGCCAGCAGCTTCTCAGACAGGGGGCGACGAAGCGGCTACGAGCAGTACTTC	CASSFSDRGRRSGYEQYF
-	TRBV2	TRBJ2-1	TRBD2	TGTGCCAGTCGGACTAGCGGGAGCTATACCCATGAGCAGTTCTTC	CASRTSGSYTHEQFF
-	TRBV6-5	TRBJ1-2	-	TGTGCCAGCAGTATGACAAGGCATGGCTACACCTTC	CASSMTRHGYTF
-	TRBV4-3	TRBJ2-3	-	TGCGCCAGCAGCCAAGTGGGGGGCAACGGAGGGTATACGCAGTATTTT	CASSQVGGNGGYTQYF
-	TRBV19	TRBJ1-1	-	TGTGCCACCTCACTGACAGAGATGAACACTGAAGCTTTCTTT	CATSLTEMNTEAFF
-	TRBV7-2	TRBJ1-1	-	TGTGCCAGCAGCTTAAAGCCGGACGGGAGCACTGAAGCTTTCTTT	CASSLKPDGSTEAFF
-	TRBV9	TRBJ2-2	-	TGTGCCAGCAGCGTAGAGGAGGGGAACACCGGGGAGCTGTTTTTT	CASSVEEGNTGELFF
-	TRBV10-1	TRBJ2-3	-	TGCGCCAGCAGTGACTCAGGGGCCACAGATACGCAGTATTTT	CASSDSGATDTQYF
-	TRBV6-2/TRBV6-3	TRBJ2-1	-	TGTGCCAGCAGTGGGTGGACGGCGGGCATCTCCTACAATGAGCAGTTCTTC	CASSGWTAGISYNEQFF
-	TRBV6-5	TRBJ2-2	-	TGTGCCAGCAGTTACTCGAGATACGTAGGCGGGGAGCTGTTTTTT	CASSYSRYVGGELFF
-	TRBV4-1	TRBJ1-4	TRBD1	TGCGCCAGCAGCCAAGAGATAACAGGGGGTGAAAAACTGTTTTTT	CASSQEITGGEKLFF
once	TRBV3-1/TRBV3-2	TRBJ2-2	-	TGTGCCAGCAGCCAGGACACCGGGGAGCTGTTTTTT	CASSQDTGELFF
-	TRBV19	TRBJ2-2	-	TGTGCCAGTAGTGGGCCGAGCACCGGGGAGCTGTTTTTT	CASSGPSTGELFF
few	TRBV11-2	TRBJ1-1	-	TGTGCCAGCAGCTTAATGGACACTGAAGCTTTCTTT	CASSLMDTEAFF
-	TRBV20-1	TRBJ1-1	-	TGCAGTGCTAGTCCCCGACTGGGGAACACTGAAGCTTTCTTT	CSASPRLGNTEAFF
-	TRBV12-3/TRBV12-4	TRBJ2-5	-	TGTGCCAGCGCTACAGAGACCCAGTACTTC	CASATETQYF
-	TRBV5-4	TRBJ1-1	-	TGTGCCAGCAGCTTTGGAGGGCTGGGGAACACTGAAGCTTTCTTT	CASSFGGLGNTEAFF
-	TRBV6-5	TRBJ2-7	-	TGTGCCAGCAGCTACTCTCCAGAAATGCGCGAGCAGTACTTC	CASSYSPEMREQYF
few	TRBV11-2	TRBJ2-5	-	TGTGCCAGCAGCCCAGAAGCGCCCGCACAAGAGACCCAGTACTTC	CASSPEAPAQETQYF
-	TRBV6-1	TRBJ2-7	TRBD1	TGTGCCAGCAGTGAAAGGGGACAGGGGTACGAGCAGTACTTC	CASSERGQGYEQYF
-	TRBV18	TRBJ1-3	-	TGTGCCAGCTCACCACCGGGGGGCCTCGGAAACACCATATATTTT	CASSPPGGLGNTIYF
few	TRBV6-1	TRBJ1-2	TRBD1	TGTGCCAGCAGTGATGGGGCAGGGGGCCGAACATCCGGCTACACCTTC	CASSDGAGGRTSGYTF
-	TRBV7-6	TRBJ2-6	TRBD1	TGTGCCAGCAGCTTTGGACAGGGAACCTCTGGGGCCAACGTCCTGACTTTC	CASSFGQGTSGANVLTF
-	TRBV15	TRBJ2-4	-	TGTGCCACCGGAGGACGAGGGGAAAACATTCAGTACTTC	CATGGRGENIQYF
-	TRBV18	TRBJ1-5	-	TGTGCCAGCTCACCATCGAGGGATCAGCCCCAGCATTTT	CASSPSRDQPQHF
once	TRBV11-2	TRBJ2-1	-	TGTGCCAGCAGCTTAGATCAGGTGCGTGGGGACTACAATGAGCAGTTCTTC	CASSLDQVRGDYNEQFF
-	TRBV11-2	TRBJ1-2	-	TGTGCCAGCAGCCACGTCTTAGCCCGGACAAGGGACAACTATGGCTACACCTTC	CASSHVLARTRDNYGYTF
-	TRBV7-9	TRBJ1-2	-	TGTGCCAGCAGCGAAGCCTCCGGGGGTGGCTACACCTTC	CASSEASGGGYTF
once	TRBV9	TRBJ2-7	-	TGTGCCAGCAGCGCGGGGGACTGGAGCTCCTACGAGCAGTACTTC	CASSAGDWSSYEQYF
few	TRBV6-2/TRBV6-3	TRBJ2-2	-	TGTGCCAGCAGTTACTCGACTGGCGGCGGCCAGTGGGTGTTTTTT	CASSYSTGGGQWVFF
-	TRBV18	TRBJ1-6	-	TGTGCCAGCTCACCACTCGCCAGGGGAGATTCACCCCTCCACTTT	CASSPLARGDSPLHF
once	TRBV28	TRBJ1-1	TRBD1	TGTGCCAGCAGTTTATGGGGACAGGGGGTATTGAACACTGAAGCTTTCTTT	CASSLWGQGVLNTEAFF
-	TRBV4-1	TRBJ1-3	-	TGCGCCAGCAGCCAAACGGACAGACTTGAATACACCATATATTTT	CASSQTDRLEYTIYF
-	TRBV24-1	TRBJ2-3	-	TGTGCCACCAGTGACCGTACAGATACGCAGTATTTT	CATSDRTDTQYF
-	TRBV19	TRBJ1-5	-	TGTGCCAGTAGTGGGGGACGTCGGTGGAATCAGCCCCAGCATTTT	CASSGGRRWNQPQHF
-	TRBV13	TRBJ2-1	TRBD2	TGTGCCAGCAGCTTAGAGAGCGGGGGGTTTTATGAGCAGTTCTTC	CASSLESGGFYEQFF
once	TRBV7-2	TRBJ1-6	-	TGTGCCAGCAGCCCCCAGGAGGGGTCCTATAATTCACCCCTCCACTTT	CASSPQEGSYNSPLHF
-	TRBV7-3	TRBJ1-2	-	TGTGCCAGCAGCTTAGCAGGTGTCGGGGGCTACACCTTC	CASSLAGVGGYTF
-	TRBV19	TRBJ1-1	-	TGTGCCACCCCGAACACTGAAGCTTTCTTT	CATPNTEAFF
-	TRBV7-6	TRBJ2-7	TRBD1	TGTGCCAGCAGCCTTCAGCCCTTAGGGGACAGGGGGCTCTACGAGCAGTACTTC	CASSLQPLGDRGLYEQYF
-	TRBV19	TRBJ2-5	-	TGTGCCAGTAGCGATCGATGGACCCAGTACTTC	CASSDRWTQYF
-	TRBV29-1	TRBJ1-3	-	TGCAGCGTTGATGAAGGACAGCGGATTAGCTCTGGAAACACCATATATTTT	CSVDEGQRISSGNTIYF
-	TRBV10-3	TRBJ2-5	-	TGTGCCATCAGTGAGGCGGGTCAAGAGACCCAGTACTTC	CAISEAGQETQYF
-	TRBV4-3	TRBJ2-7	-	TGCGCCAGCAGCCAAGTGGAGGGGCCCTACGAGCAGTACTTC	CASSQVEGPYEQYF
-	TRBV19	TRBJ1-1	TRBD1	TGTGCCAGTAGCAACAGGGGGATAAACACTGAAGCTTTCTTT	CASSNRGINTEAFF
-	TRBV7-6	TRBJ1-6	TRBD1	TGTGCCAGCAGCTTGACAGGGAGAGGGTATAATTCACCCCTCCACTTT	CASSLTGRGYNSPLHF
-	TRBV4-3	TRBJ2-4	-	TGCGCCAGCAGCCAAGAGCTGGGGGGGCAGGCCAAAAACATTCAGTACTTC	CASSQELGGQAKNIQYF
-	TRBV4-2	TRBJ1-2	-	TGTGCCAGCAGCCCGCTCAAAATAGGAGGGGCTAACTATGGCTACACCTTC	CASSPLKIGGANYGYTF
-	TRBV5-4	TRBJ1-6	-	TGTGCCAGCAGCCCCCCGCCAGGGTATAATTCACCCCTCCACTTT	CASSPPPGYNSPLHF
few	TRBV7-2	TRBJ2-2	TRBD2	TGTGCCAGCAGCCAGACTAGCGGGGGGCGCAGGGAGCTGTTTTTT	CASSQTSGGRRELFF
few	TRBV19	TRBJ1-5	-	TGTGCCAGTAGTAGGGGAAATAGCAATCAGCCCCAGCATTTT	CASSRGNSNQPQHF
-	TRBV16	TRBJ1-3	-	TGTGCCAGCAGCCCGCAGGGGACGGCGGGAAACACCATATATTTT	CASSPQGTAGNTIYF
once	TRBV15	TRBJ2-7	TRBD1	TGTGCCACCAGCAGCCGGGACAGGGGCTCCTACGAGCAGTACTTC	CATSSRDRGSYEQYF
-	TRBV2	TRBJ1-1	-	TGTGCCAGCAGTGAAACAGGGAACACTGAAGCTTTCTTT	CASSETGNTEAFF
-	TRBV12-3/TRBV12-4	TRBJ1-4	-	TGTGCCAGCACCAATGGGGGCAAGACGCCGTTTTTT	CASTNGGKTPFF
-	TRBV7-9	TRBJ1-2	-	TGTGCCAGCAGCGCGTTGGGGCGCTGGGGCTACACCTTC	CASSALGRWGYTF
-	TRBV7-9	TRBJ1-5	-	TGTGCCAGCAGCTTATACAGGGTAAACGGCAATCAGCCCCAGCATTTT	CASSLYRVNGNQPQHF